Following are 16 T cell receptor beta chains from one sample sequenced in a study of vaccination effects on CD4 cells after COVID-19. These receptors' antigens are unknown. The assay was immunoSEQ multiplex PCR, and TCRdb's table has in-frame clones only and misses some. This sample has tens of thousands of clones, with about three quarters found just once. Sequencing was preceded by expansion of antigen-specific CD4+ T cells with viral peptide pools in the ViraFEST assay. The culture ran for approximately 10 days, and then CD4+ T cells were isolated. Participants got two doses of BNT162b2 or mRNA-1273 vaccine. The sequencing here drew on CD4+ T cells from PBMCs cultured with HCoV-229E spike peptides, taken after COVID-19 vaccination. The source is a human donor who received a COVID-19 vaccine.

V and J are TRBV6-2 or TRBV6-3 and TRBJ2-2, with TRBD2 matching 7 bases. The ends lost 2 bases at V and 2 bases at J; junction bases unmatched: 8. Germline V lookup: CDR1 MNHEY, CDR2 SVGEGT. The CDR3 spans 17 residues. The CDR3 here is CASSYEAGVTNTGELFF. The CDR3 DNA reads TGTGCCAGCAGTTACGAGGCGGGGGTGACCAACACCGGGGAGCTGTTTTTT.

The chain joins TRBV2 to TRBJ2-7; D is uncertain. CDR3 length: 12 amino acids. Germline CDR1 reads SNHLY; CDR2 reads FYNNEI. The germline V and J ends were trimmed by 7 bases and 2 bases, with 9 bases remaining between them. The CDR3 is CASTGSPYEQYV. In DNA form, the CDR3 reads TGTGCCAGCACCGGCAGCCCCTACGAGCAGTACGTC.

This chain links TRBV4-1 with TRBJ2-1; D remains unclear. The CDR3 runs 12 residues. V was pared by 1 base and J by 7 bases, with 5 bases between. Germline assignment: CDR1 MGHRA and CDR2 YSYEKL. In nucleotides, the CDR3 is TGCGCCAGCAGCCAAGGACAAAATGAGCAGTTCTTC. Its protein product is CASSQGQNEQFF.

The chain has TRBV21-1 and TRBJ2-3; the DNA was not used to check the table's D call, TRBD2. TRBV21-1 is described as a pseudogene. CDR3 length equals 17 residues. The CDR3 is CASSKRVRGYFTDTQYF. CDR3 coding DNA: TGTGCCAGCAGCAAAAGGGTCCGGGGATATTTCACAGATACGCAGTATTTT.

V and J are TRBV11-2 and TRBJ2-5; maybe TRBD2 (6 bases). Germline values: CDR1 SGHAT, CDR2 FQNNGV. The CDR3 consists of 14 residues. Trimming cost V 7 bases and J 4 bases, with 16 bases left between them. CDR3 nucleotide sequence: TGTGCCAGCACCCTCACTCGGGGGTTAGAGACCCAGTACTTC. Its protein product is CASTLTRGLETQYF.

This clone was detected a few times. The CDR3 here is CASSPEQGSYGYTF. CDR3 DNA: TGTGCCAGCAGCCCCGAACAGGGATCCTATGGCTACACCTTC. The V and J genes are TRBV5-4 and TRBJ1-2; D perhaps matches TRBD1 (6 bases). The CDR3 sequence is 14 residues long. Germline V CDR1 and CDR2: SGHNT, YYREEE (reference sequence). Trimming removed 4 bases from V and 4 bases from J, with 14 bases in between.

As DNA, the CDR3 is TGTGCCAGCAGTTACGAGGGCGGGGTCGGGTACGAGCAGTACGTC. Translated: CASSYEGGVGYEQYV. The V call is TRBV6-2 or TRBV6-3, the J call TRBJ2-7, with TRBD2 as a possible D gene (6 bases). Deletions cut 2 bases from V and 4 bases from J, with 15 bases between. Looked up from germline, CDR1 is MNHEY and CDR2 is SVGEGT. The CDR3 has 15 amino acids.

The gene calls are TRBV6-6 and TRBJ2-7; no reliable D call. V gave up 5 bases and J gave up 5 bases, with 19 bases separating them. CDR1 is MNHNY, CDR2 SVGAGI, per germline (reference sequence). This CDR3 spans 15 amino acids. CDR3 residues: CASSQGRSAANEQYV. The CDR3 DNA sequence: TGTGCCAGCAGTCAAGGACGGTCTGCCGCGAACGAGCAGTACGTC.

This clone was detected once. The chain employs TRBV5-5 and TRBJ2-1; D is undetermined. There are 13 residues in the CDR3. Trimming removed 2 bases at V and 2 bases at J, with 5 bases between. CDR1 is SGHKS and CDR2 is YYEKEE in the germline V gene (reference sequence). The CDR3 nucleotides are TGTGCCAGCAGCTTAAGCCCCTACAATGAGCAGTTCTTC. Amino acid sequence: CASSLSPYNEQFF.

The chain combines TRBV3-1 (or the pseudogene TRBV3-2) with TRBJ1-3, with unresolved D. V dropped 4 bases and J dropped 0 bases, with 10 bases sitting between them. From germline, CDR1 is LGHDT and CDR2 YNNKEL (reference sequence). The CDR3 is 15 residues long. The CDR3 loop is CASSLGFSSGNTIYF. Here the CDR3 DNA reads TGTGCCAGCAGCCTAGGGTTTTCCTCTGGAAACACCATATATTTT.

The chain is built from TRBV5-8 and TRBJ1-5; 9 nucleotides match TRBD1. The CDR3 loop spans 18 amino acids. J was trimmed by 2 bases and V by 0 bases; bases with no gene match: 9. Germline V gene data show CDR1 as SGHTS and CDR2 as YDEGEE. The CDR3 sequence: CASSLGDREGRGNQPQHF. DNA of the CDR3: TGTGCCAGCAGCTTGGGGGACAGGGAGGGGAGGGGCAATCAGCCCCAGCATTTT.

V is TRBV5-1 and J is TRBJ1-1; no definite D call. The V end was cut by 1 base, the J end by 3 bases, with 7 bases between. The CDR3 sequence is 13 residues long. Germline V gene sequence: CDR1 SGHRS, CDR2 YFSETQ. CDR3 loop: CASSLRSDTEAFF. The CDR3 bases are TGCGCCAGCAGCTTGAGGTCCGACACTGAAGCTTTCTTT.

In this sample, this clone turned up a few times. CDR3 protein: CASSVDGGAATNEKLFF. CDR3 sequence (DNA): TGTGCCAGCAGCGTAGATGGGGGGGCGGCAACTAATGAAAAACTGTTTTTT. The V and J genes are TRBV9 and TRBJ1-4; tentatively, D is TRBD1 (6 bases). V was cut by 0 bases and J by 0 bases, with 12 bases left in between. The CDR3 totals 17 residues. The germline CDR1 and CDR2 sequences are SGDLS and YYNGEE.

The chain carries TRBV18 and TRBJ2-7; 8 positions match TRBD2. The V segment lost 5 bases and the J segment 5 bases; nucleotides outside the gene matches: 5. The germline V gene has CDR1 KGHSH and CDR2 LQKENI. The CDR3 extends over 13 amino acids. The CDR3 sequence: CASSSRGGDEQYV. CDR3 DNA: TGTGCCAGCTCATCACGGGGGGGGGACGAGCAGTACGTC.

This rearrangement joins TRBV24-1 to TRBJ2-5, with TRBD2 identical over 10 bases. Per germline, CDR1 KGHDR and CDR2 SFDVKD. This CDR3 is 16 amino acids long. V lost 7 bases, J lost 5 bases, and 12 bases stayed unmatched. The CDR3 spells CATSDGGLAGVETQYF. As DNA, the CDR3 is TGTGCCACCAGCGACGGAGGGCTAGCGGGGGTGGAGACCCAGTACTTC.

The chain uses TRBV18 and TRBJ1-2; the D gene is possibly TRBD1 (5 bases). CDR3 length equals 16 residues. Per the germline V gene, CDR1 is KGHSH and CDR2 is LQKENI. Trimming removed 3 bases from V and 1 base from J, with 15 bases in between. CDR3 loop: CASSPRQNPDNYGYTF. DNA for the CDR3: TGTGCCAGCTCACCCCGACAGAATCCTGATAACTATGGCTACACCTTC.